One sample yielded the 24 T cell receptor beta chains listed below, sequenced in a study. TCRdb passed the reads through MiXCR, listing each CDR3 protein once. The sample contains about 420 distinct CDR3 sequences, 32% of which appear only once. What was sequenced was CD8+ T cells (not recorded whether cultured). The origin of the receptors is a male donor.

With respect to this clonotype: No conserved phenylalanine or tryptophan ends this CDR3, so it is likely a read error. The limits of the CDR3 on the DNA are not certain, so only TCRdb's listed CDR3 is given. This chain uses TRBV7-8 with TRBJ2-1; the D call TRBD2 from the table was never checked on the DNA. In germline, CDR1 is SGHVS, CDR2 FQNEAQ. The CDR3 is 16 amino acids long, termini counted. CDR3 sequence reads: CVSSLVGGGMGWEQFG.

This clonotype is termed medium-sized (0.01 to 0.1%). The chain uses TRBV10-3 and TRBJ2-1; D possibly corresponds to TRBD2 (6 bases). Trimming took off 10 bases at V and 9 bases at J, with 19 bases between the two ends. The CDR3 runs 13 residues. Per the germline V gene, CDR1 is ENHRY and CDR2 is SYGVKD. The DNA of the CDR3 is TGTGCCACATCAGCCGCGGGACGCTCTGAGCAGTTCTTC. It encodes CATSAAGRSEQFF.

In regard to this clonotype: This may be a read error: a much more frequent sequence differs by one nucleotide. The chain uses TRBV12-3 or TRBV12-4 and TRBJ1-2; TRBD1 is a possible D gene (5 bases). The CDR3 is 11 residues long. V was pared by 4 bases and J by 13 bases, with 13 bases between. CDR3 nucleotides: TGTGCCAGCAGTTACGGGGGTAGCTGCACCTTC. Protein sequence: CASSYGGSCTF.

In regard to this clonotype: Since a much larger clone is just one base distant, this may be a read error. The rearrangement uses TRBV3-1 and TRBJ2-1; a weak D match, TRBD1 (5 bases). V was cut by 1 base and J by 12 bases, with 13 bases left in between. Germline assignment: CDR1 LGHDT and CDR2 YNNKEL (reference sequence). This CDR3 has 13 amino acids. CDR3 DNA: TGTGCCAGCAGCCAAGCAGGGATGACTGGGCAGTTCTTC. Protein sequence: CASSQAGMTGQFF.

In its sample, this clonotype ranks as large. The gene calls are TRBV6-5 and TRBJ1-2; 7 bases are a match to TRBD1. This CDR3 region has 16 residues. V trimming: 1 base; J trimming: 3 bases; junction bases outside the gene matches: 8. From germline, CDR1 is MNHEY and CDR2 SVGAGI. The CDR3 reads CASSYLGQSFHYGYTF. In DNA, the CDR3 is TGTGCCAGCAGTTACTTGGGACAGTCCTTCCACTATGGCTACACCTTC.

This clonotype appeared many times. This chain connects TRBV18 to TRBJ2-7, with a possible D match to TRBD1 (5 bases). The CDR3 is made up of 14 amino acids. V was trimmed by 2 bases and J by 3 bases, leaving 11 bases between them. Per the germline V gene, CDR1 is KGHSH and CDR2 is LQKENI. CDR3 nucleotides: TGTGCCAGCTCACCAGAGCAGGGAATCTACGAGCAGTACTTC. Translation gives CASSPEQGIYEQYF.

This clonotype was counted at least ten times. The chain uses TRBV3-1 and TRBJ2-1; D perhaps matches TRBD1 (6 bases). V lost 0 bases, J lost 8 bases, and 8 bases lay in between. CDR3 length: 13 amino acids. Germline V gene lookup returns CDR1 LGHDT and CDR2 YNNKEL (reference sequence). CDR3 sequence: CASSQEPGDEQFF. The CDR3 nucleotides are TGTGCCAGCAGCCAAGAACCAGGGGATGAGCAGTTCTTC.

This clonotype was counted a few times. The chain couples TRBV12-3 or TRBV12-4 to TRBJ1-1; maybe TRBD1 (5 bases). V was cut by 6 bases and J by 8 bases, with 10 bases left in between. The CDR3 covers 11 residues. The DNA for the CDR3 is TGTGCCAGCAGCCTGGGGCCAGAAGCTTTCTTT. Residues: CASSLGPEAFF.

This clonotype was counted ten times or more. CDR3 nucleotides: TGTGCCAGCAGACCACCGACAGGGGGTGAAAAACTGTTTTTT. It yields the protein CASRPPTGGEKLFF. The V and J genes are TRBV7-9 and TRBJ1-4, with TRBD1 matching 9 bases. Germline V lookup: CDR1 SEHNR, CDR2 FQNEAQ (reference sequence). CDR3 length: 14 amino acids. The V gene end was trimmed by 6 bases and the J gene end by 7 bases; junction bases not matched to a gene: 6.

With respect to this clonotype: At one of its ends the junction is not consistent with the germline gene, which may arise from a read error. The chain recombines TRBV20-1 with TRBJ2-1; 12 bases map to TRBD2. The CDR3 has 21 residues. Germline V gene lookup returns CDR1 DFQATT and CDR2 SNEGSKA (reference sequence). CDR3 in amino acids: CSARVEFGTSGQLSSQNEEFF. CDR3 sequence (DNA): TGCAGTGCTAGAGTCGAGTTTGGGACTAGCGGGCAATTAAGCTCCCAGAATGAGGAGTTCTTC.

This clonotype was observed at least ten times. V is TRBV5-6 and J is TRBJ1-5, with D perhaps TRBD1 (5 bases). The CDR3 is made up of 15 amino acids. V lost 3 bases and J lost 7, with 17 bases in between. Germline CDR1 is SGHDT and CDR2 is YYEEEE. The CDR3 reads CASSSTRGVGQPQHF. CDR3 nucleotide sequence: TGTGCCAGCAGCTCGACTAGAGGGGTGGGCCAGCCCCAGCATTTT.

There are many counts of this clonotype. The chain couples TRBV27 to TRBJ2-7; 9 bases align to TRBD2. There are 15 residues in the CDR3. Germline V gene sequence: CDR1 MNHEY, CDR2 SMNVEV (reference sequence). Germline trimming cut 5 bases from V and 4 bases from J; bases unmatched to any gene: 9. The CDR3 DNA reads TGTGCCAGCAGTGCCTTAGCGGGAGCTCGTTACGAGCAGTACTTC. Translated, it gives CASSALAGARYEQYF.

About this clonotype itself: A much larger clone differs from this one at a single base, so this may be a read error. The rearrangement links TRBV28 to TRBJ2-7; unclear D gene. Germline V gene lookup returns CDR1 MDHEN and CDR2 SYDVKM. The CDR3 has 13 amino acids. Between the trimmed V and J ends, which lost 2 bases and 3 bases, there was a span of 8 bases. The CDR3 DNA reads as TGTGCCAGCAGTTTAGGCATACACTACGAGCAGTACTTC. This codes for CASSLGIHYEQYF.

In this sample, this clonotype turned up a few times. This chain joins TRBV20-1 and TRBJ2-1, with TRBD2 matching 12 bases. Germline trimming cut 1 base from V and 3 bases from J; bases unmatched to any gene: 16. The CDR3 is 20 amino acids. Germline V gene data show CDR1 as DFQATT and CDR2 as SNEGSKA (reference sequence). The CDR3 loop is CSARVEFGTSGQLSYNEQFF. CDR3 in DNA: TGCAGTGCTAGAGTCGAGTTTGGGACTAGCGGGCAATTAAGCTACAATGAGCAGTTCTTC.

Of note for this clonotype: Since the CDR3 does not end with the conserved phenylalanine or tryptophan, this likely comes from a read error. The rearrangement uses TRBV29-1 and TRBJ2-1; 7 bases line up with TRBD2. The CDR3 is 17 amino acids. Germline CDR1 reads SQVTM; CDR2 reads ANQGSEA. Germline trimming cut 6 bases from V and 5 bases from J; bases unmatched to any gene: 19. CDR3 sequence (DNA): TGCAGCGTCGACCCCAGGTTACCGGGACTAACAAACAATGAGCAGTTCTGC. The encoded protein is CSVDPRLPGLTNNEQFC.

This clonotype was found a few times. One junction end disagrees with the germline gene, perhaps due to a read error. The chain couples TRBV29-1 to TRBJ2-1, with TRBD2 identical over 7 bases. Germline V gene data show CDR1 as SQVTM and CDR2 as ANQGSEA. This CDR3 is built from 12 residues. The CDR3 DNA reads TGCAGCGTGGTGGGGACTATCAATGAGCGGTTCTTC. It specifies CSVVGTINERFF.

As concerns this clonotype: The junction departs from germline at one end; a sequencing error may be responsible. The gene calls are TRBV27 and TRBJ1-1; tentative D call: TRBD1 (5 bases). CDR1 is MNHEY, CDR2 SMNVEV, per germline (reference sequence). This CDR3 spans 13 amino acids. The CDR3 region is CASSLEGYSETFF. Written as DNA, the CDR3 is TGTGCCAGCAGTTTAGAGGGGTACTCTGAAACTTTCTTT.

As regards this clonotype: A read error is possible here, since a much larger clone lies one base away. The CDR3 sequence: CASSYGGSNTF. CDR3 bases: TGTGCCAGCAGTTACGGGGGTAGCAACACCTTC. J is TRBJ1-2 and V is TRBV12-3 or TRBV12-4, with TRBD1 as a possible D gene (5 bases). The CDR3 is 11 residues long. V was shortened by 4 bases and J by 12 bases, with 12 bases between the two germline ends.

As for this clonotype: Given a much more abundant clone one base away, this may be a read error. The chain uses TRBV28 and TRBJ1-1; 10 positions match TRBD1. The CDR3 has 14 residues. Looked up from germline, CDR1 is MDHEN and CDR2 is SYDVKM. CDR3 residues: CAGSFWTGGTEAFF. CDR3 nucleotide sequence: TGTGCCGGCAGTTTCTGGACAGGGGGGACTGAAGCTTTCTTT.

Notes on this clonotype: This may arise from a read error, as a much more abundant clone is one base away. The V call is TRBV9, the J call TRBJ2-3, with 7 bases lining up with TRBD1. Germline V gene lookup returns CDR1 SGDLS and CDR2 YYNGEE. This CDR3 is built from 15 residues. The CDR3 loop is CAGSVEGAPPDTQYF. CDR3 nucleotide sequence: TGTGCCGGCAGCGTAGAGGGGGCGCCCCCAGATACGCAGTATTTT.

This clonotype is medium-sized. J is TRBJ2-7 and V is TRBV27; 9 bases fit TRBD2. The CDR3 is 15 amino acids. Germline assignment: CDR1 MNHEY and CDR2 SMNVEV (reference sequence). J gave up 3 bases and V 1 base, and 4 bases lay outside the gene matches. The CDR3 nucleotides are TGTGCCAGCAGTTTATTAGTAGCGGGAGTCTACGAGCAGTACTTC. As protein: CASSLLVAGVYEQYF.

The J gene is TRBJ2-3, the V gene TRBV27; no reliable D call. Germline V CDR1 and CDR2: MNHEY, SMNVEV (reference sequence). This CDR3 spans 16 amino acids. The ends were cut back, 3 bases at V and 2 bases at J, with 15 bases in the middle. Here the CDR3 reads CASSLKSSTFTDTQYF. Written as DNA, the CDR3 is TGTGCCAGCAGTTTGAAGTCCAGTACCTTCACAGATACGCAGTATTTT.

Concerning this clonotype itself: A much more abundant neighbour one base away suggests this may be a read error. V gene TRBV6-5 combines with J gene TRBJ2-7; possibly TRBD2 for D (5 bases). The CDR3 extends over 14 amino acids. Germline lookup yields CDR1 MNHEY and CDR2 SVGAGI. CDR3 nucleotide sequence: TGTGCCAGCAGTTACTCGCCGGAGGCCTACGAGCAGTGCTTC. Its protein is CASSYSPEAYEQCF.

This clonotype occurred many times. The chain combines TRBV20-1 with TRBJ2-7, with 7 bases matching TRBD2. The CDR3 has 16 amino acids. V lost 0 bases and J lost 1; bases outside the gene matches: 9. CDR1 is DFQATT and CDR2 is SNEGSKA in the germline V gene (reference sequence). The CDR3, as DNA: TGCAGTGCTAGAGAGTCCCCACTAGCGCGTTCCTACGAGCAGTACTTC. This codes for CSARESPLARSYEQYF.